This entry lists 22 T cell receptor beta chains sequenced from one sample in a study of blood T cell repertoires in COVID-19. Only in-frame clones appear in the TCRdb table, and some are missing; sequencing was by immunoSEQ multiplex PCR. The sample holds tens of thousands of clones, approximately 84% seen once. Specimen: peripheral blood. The receptor source for this set is a man aged 40-55 years with acute or convalescent COVID-19.

V and J are TRBV19 and TRBJ2-2, with TRBD2 matching 10 bases. Germline loops: CDR1 LNHDA, CDR2 SQIVND (reference sequence). There are 17 residues in the CDR3. V shed 5 bases, J shed 5 bases, and the junction held 11 bases outside the gene matches. CDR3 coding DNA: TGTGCCAGTAGTCCCACCCGGACTAGCGGTGGGACCGGGGAGCTGTTTTTT. This translates into CASSPTRTSGGTGELFF.

This chain uses TRBV30 with TRBJ1-1; 9 bases agree with TRBD1. V shed 3 bases and J 4 bases; nucleotides not matched to a gene: 9. This CDR3 is built from 15 residues. Germline lookup yields CDR1 GTSNPN and CDR2 SVGIG (reference sequence). The CDR3 loop is CAWSDNRGLATEAFF. DNA for the CDR3: TGTGCCTGGAGCGATAACAGGGGGCTGGCCACTGAAGCTTTCTTT.

This clone has only one observation. J is TRBJ1-1 and V is TRBV11-1; no definite D call. Germline CDR1 reads SGHAT; CDR2 reads FQDESV (reference sequence). This CDR3 is built from 14 residues. V was clipped by 3 bases and J by 1 base, with 9 bases between them. CDR3 DNA: TGTGCCAGCAGCTTCGCGGGGAGGAACACTGAAGCTTTCTTT. Protein: CASSFAGRNTEAFF.

This sequence joins TRBV3-1 (or the pseudogene TRBV3-2) and TRBJ1-5; 8 bases are a match to TRBD1. CDR1 is LGHDT and CDR2 is YNNKEL in the germline V gene (reference sequence). V dropped 0 bases and J dropped 5; count of bases not matched to a gene: 3. This CDR3 has 15 residues. CDR3 in DNA: TGTGCCAGCAGCCAAGATCCAGGGGGCGATCAGCCCCAGCATTTT. As protein: CASSQDPGGDQPQHF.

The chain has TRBV27 and TRBJ1-5; D is perhaps TRBD1 (5 bases). The CDR3 is made up of 14 amino acids. Trimming pared 3 bases from V and 1 base from J, leaving 7 bases between. Germline assignment: CDR1 MNHEY and CDR2 SMNVEV (reference sequence). CDR3 in amino acids: CASSFAGSNQPQHF. The CDR3 DNA is TGTGCCAGCAGTTTTGCAGGGAGCAATCAGCCCCAGCATTTT.

Of note for this clone: Other DNA sequences in this sample translate to the same CDR3. V gene TRBV15 combines with J gene TRBJ1-1; D is possibly TRBD1 (5 bases). The germline CDR1 and CDR2 sequences are LNHNV and YYDKDF (reference sequence). The CDR3 sequence is 14 residues long. V was shortened by 1 base and J by 3 bases, with 9 bases between the two germline ends. The CDR3 DNA follows: TGTGCCACCAGCAGAGGGCGGGGGGACACTGAAGCTTTCTTT. Protein product: CATSRGRGDTEAFF.

This rearrangement joins TRBV14 to TRBJ2-1; 8 nucleotides align to TRBD2. The V gene end was trimmed by 4 bases and the J gene end by 12 bases; junction bases not matched to a gene: 5. The CDR3 length is 12 residues. Germline loops: CDR1 SGHDN, CDR2 FVKESK. The CDR3 DNA is TGTGCCAGCAGCCCGGGGGGGTTGGGGCAGTTCTTC. This gives the protein CASSPGGLGQFF.

The chain uses TRBV6-1 and TRBJ1-4; D perhaps matches TRBD1 (6 bases). Per the germline V gene, CDR1 is MNHNS and CDR2 is SASEGT. This CDR3 has 16 amino acids. V was cut by 3 bases and J by 0 bases, with 11 bases left in between. CDR3 coding DNA: TGTGCCAGCAGTGACATGAGGACAGCAACTAATGAAAAACTGTTTTTT. Amino acid sequence: CASSDMRTATNEKLFF.

This clone was detected only a few times. The chain links TRBV25-1 to TRBJ1-1, with a possible D match to TRBD1 (6 bases). V was pared by 6 bases and J by 5 bases, with 10 bases between. Germline V CDR1 and CDR2: MGHDK, SYGVNS. The CDR3 totals 12 residues. The CDR3 DNA reads as TGTGCCAGCAGAAATACAGGGACTGAAGCTTTCTTT. As protein: CASRNTGTEAFF.

This chain joins TRBV6-5 and TRBJ1-2; 12 bases align to TRBD1. This CDR3 region has 16 residues. V shed 4 bases, J shed 5 bases, and the junction held 8 bases outside the gene matches. Germline assignment: CDR1 MNHEY and CDR2 SVGAGI. CDR3 residues: CASSSGTGGVRYGYTF. In nucleotides, the CDR3 is TGTGCCAGCAGTTCTGGGACAGGGGGCGTTAGGTATGGCTACACCTTC.

The table lists this clone with a count of one. The J gene is TRBJ2-7, the V gene TRBV3-1 (or the pseudogene TRBV3-2); 7 bases are shared with TRBD1. V lost 6 bases and J lost 0; bases outside the gene matches: 2. CDR3 length: 13 residues. Germline CDR1 LGHDT, CDR2 YNNKEL (reference sequence). For the CDR3, the DNA is TGTGCCAGCAGTGGGGACAGCTCCTACGAGCAGTACTTC. As protein: CASSGDSSYEQYF.

This clone was recorded once. The chain joins TRBV5-6 to TRBJ2-7; D not resolved. V lost 0 bases and J lost 4, with 11 bases in between. Germline CDR1 is SGHDT and CDR2 is YYEEEE. The CDR3 is 14 residues long. CDR3 in amino acids: CASSLVLVSYEQYF. Here the CDR3 DNA reads TGTGCCAGCAGCTTGGTGCTAGTCTCGTACGAGCAGTACTTC.

V gene TRBV12-3 or TRBV12-4 combines with J gene TRBJ1-1, with TRBD1 as a possible D gene (6 bases). This CDR3 has 13 residues. The V and J ends lost 5 bases and 5 bases respectively, with 12 bases between them. The CDR3 is CASSTAGQTEAFF. DNA of the CDR3: TGTGCCAGCAGTACGGCCGGACAGACTGAAGCTTTCTTT.

The J gene is TRBJ1-2, the V gene TRBV5-1; 8 nucleotides line up with TRBD1. The CDR3 sequence is 14 residues long. V shed 3 bases, J shed 4 bases, and the junction held 5 bases outside the gene matches. The germline CDR1 and CDR2 sequences are SGHRS and YFSETQ. CDR3 residues: CASSSGQGAYGYTF. DNA of the CDR3: TGCGCCAGCAGCTCTGGACAGGGTGCCTATGGCTACACCTTC.

As regards this clone: Different DNA sequences within this sample yield the same CDR3. V usage is TRBV5-8 and J usage is TRBJ2-5; 9 bases map to TRBD1. The CDR3 spans 14 residues. V dropped 4 bases and J dropped 1; count of bases not matched to a gene: 2. Germline V gives CDR1 SGHTS, CDR2 YDEGEE. CDR3 loop: CASSAGQGQETQYF. In DNA form, the CDR3 reads TGTGCCAGCAGCGCGGGACAGGGCCAAGAGACCCAGTACTTC.

V and J are TRBV15 and TRBJ2-3, with D tentatively TRBD2 (7 bases). The CDR3 is 16 amino acids. Germline lookup yields CDR1 LNHNV and CDR2 YYDKDF (reference sequence). V was pared by 0 bases and J by 2 bases, with 12 bases between. The CDR3 reads CATSRDRGAYTDTQYF. CDR3 bases: TGTGCCACCAGCAGAGATCGGGGGGCCTACACAGATACGCAGTATTTT.

This sequence joins TRBV5-1 and TRBJ1-6; 9 bases map to TRBD1. Germline CDR1 is SGHRS and CDR2 is YFSETQ. Trimming cost V 4 bases and J 0 bases; bases outside gene matches: 5. The CDR3 length is 17 residues. For the CDR3, the DNA is TGCGCCAGCAGCACGGGACAGGGTGGCTCCTATAATTCACCCCTCCACTTT. This translates into CASSTGQGGSYNSPLHF.

The genes are TRBV5-1 and TRBJ2-1; tentative D call: TRBD1 (6 bases). Germline V gene data show CDR1 as SGHRS and CDR2 as YFSETQ. Trimming took off 7 bases at V and 10 bases at J, with 21 bases between the two ends. This CDR3 comprises 14 residues. CDR3 loop: CASRDVDPRGEQFF. CDR3 nucleotide sequence: TGCGCCAGCCGGGACGTAGACCCCAGGGGAGAGCAGTTCTTC.

The chain links TRBV27 to TRBJ2-2, with 7 positions matching TRBD1. Germline CDR1 is MNHEY and CDR2 is SMNVEV (reference sequence). J was trimmed by 1 base and V by 7 bases; bases with no gene match: 15. This CDR3 contains 18 residues. The CDR3: CASKAVRVRQGNTGELFF. CDR3 nucleotide sequence: TGTGCCAGCAAGGCGGTTAGGGTCCGACAGGGGAACACCGGGGAGCTGTTTTTT.

This clone turned up a few times. The chain's CDR3 is CSVQLEGGHSPLHF. As DNA, the CDR3 is TGCAGCGTTCAGCTCGAAGGGGGTCATTCACCCCTCCACTTT. The V and J genes are TRBV29-1 and TRBJ1-6; D might be TRBD1 (6 bases). The V and J ends lost 5 bases and 8 bases respectively, with 16 bases between them. Per the germline V gene, CDR1 is SQVTM and CDR2 is ANQGSEA. The CDR3 has 14 amino acids.

The rearrangement links TRBV30 to TRBJ1-1; TRBD1 is a possible D gene (5 bases). Germline loops: CDR1 GTSNPN, CDR2 SVGIG (reference sequence). Trimming removed 3 bases from V and 5 bases from J, with 10 bases in between. CDR3 length equals 12 residues. The CDR3 DNA reads as TGTGCCTGGAGCCCAGGGAGGACTGAAGCTTTCTTT. This translates into CAWSPGRTEAFF.

The rearrangement links TRBV3-1 (or the pseudogene TRBV3-2) to TRBJ1-5, with unresolved D. The CDR3 sequence is 15 residues long. Germline V gene data show CDR1 as LGHDT and CDR2 as YNNKEL (reference sequence). The V end lost 4 bases, the J end lost 4 bases, and 14 bases lay between the germline ends. CDR3 amino acids: CASSRGGQLNQPQHF. The DNA of the CDR3 is TGTGCCAGCAGCCGGGGAGGGCAGCTTAATCAGCCCCAGCATTTT.